Listed here are 9 T cell receptor beta chains from one sample, sequenced in a study of T cells after yellow fever vaccination. One entry per CDR3 protein, called by TCRdb with MiXCR from the 5' RACE reads. The sample contains about 340,000 distinct CDR3 sequences, 3% to 4.5% of which appear only once. Here the sequenced sample was PBMCs, taken 5 days after the yellow fever booster vaccination. All receptors derive from a man aged 18 to 30 who received the YFV17D yellow fever vaccine.

This chain uses TRBV6-5 with TRBJ2-1, with TRBD2 as a possible D gene (5 bases). Per the germline V gene, CDR1 is MNHEY and CDR2 is SVGAGI. Trimming stripped 6 bases from V and 7 bases from J, with 13 bases between. The CDR3 spans 13 residues. The CDR3 coding sequence is TGTGCCAGCAGACGTATAGCGACGAATGAGCAGTTCTTC. It encodes CASRRIATNEQFF.

V and J are TRBV9 and TRBJ2-3; D tentatively reads TRBD1 or TRBD2 (6 bases each). This CDR3 has 18 residues. The V end lost 4 bases, the J end lost 3 bases, and 24 bases lay between the germline ends. Germline assignment: CDR1 SGDLS and CDR2 YYNGEE. The chain's CDR3 is CASSLRGEEGGWTDTQYF. DNA for the CDR3: TGTGCCAGCAGCCTCCGAGGTGAGGAGGGGGGATGGACAGATACGCAGTATTTT.

Many counts were recorded for this clonotype. The chain employs TRBV5-4 and TRBJ2-5, with 7 bases that match TRBD1. CDR1 and CDR2 from the germline V gene are SGHNT and YYREEE (reference sequence). V lost 4 bases to trimming and J lost 5 bases; unmatched junction nucleotides: 8. The CDR3 length is 14 residues. The CDR3 here is CASSPEGGRETQYF. The CDR3 DNA reads TGTGCCAGCAGCCCTGAAGGGGGCAGGGAGACCCAGTACTTC.

This clonotype was found many times. The rearrangement joins TRBV5-6 to TRBJ1-5; TRBD1 matches 9 bases. The CDR3 runs to 15 residues. J lost 5 bases, V lost 6 bases, and 9 bases had no gene match. From germline, CDR1 is SGHDT and CDR2 YYEEEE. CDR3 amino acids: CASTPDGQGYQPQHF. DNA for the CDR3: TGTGCCAGCACCCCGGATGGACAGGGGTATCAGCCCCAGCATTTT.

This clonotype has at least ten counts. The rearrangement links TRBV11-2 to TRBJ1-2, with 11 bases aligning to TRBD1. Losses at the gene ends were 5 bases for V and 7 bases for J; bases not matched to a gene: 6. This CDR3 is 14 amino acids long. Germline V gene data show CDR1 as SGHAT and CDR2 as FQNNGV. CDR3 in amino acids: CASSIGQGAAGYTF. The CDR3 nucleotides are TGTGCCAGCAGCATCGGACAGGGGGCGGCTGGCTACACCTTC.

This sequence joins TRBV7-3 and TRBJ2-1, with 7 nucleotides matching TRBD1. The germline V gene encodes CDR1 SGHTA and CDR2 FQGTGA. After removal of 3 bases from V and 2 bases from J, the junction contained 4 bases not matched to a gene. The CDR3 sequence is 15 residues long. In DNA, the CDR3 is TGTGCCAGCAGCTTCGACAGGGCAGCCTACAATGAGCAGTTCTTC. Translated, it gives CASSFDRAAYNEQFF.

The chain links TRBV12-3 or TRBV12-4 to TRBJ2-3, with 7 bases identical to TRBD2. The CDR3 runs 16 residues. V lost 6 bases and J lost 1; bases outside the gene matches: 10. The CDR3 loop is CASSPRSGGGTDTQYF. CDR3 sequence (DNA): TGTGCCAGCAGCCCTAGGTCGGGGGGAGGCACAGATACGCAGTATTTT.

The J gene is TRBJ2-2, the V gene TRBV4-2; D is possibly TRBD2 (5 bases). This CDR3 spans 14 amino acids. V was pared by 1 base and J by 7 bases, with 10 bases between. Germline V gene lookup returns CDR1 LGHNA and CDR2 YNFKEQ. DNA of the CDR3: TGTGCCAGCAGCCAAGGCGACTATATCGGGGAGCTGTTTTTT. Protein: CASSQGDYIGELFF.

CDR3 amino acids: CASSSHSDTQYF. CDR3 DNA sequence: TGTGCCAGCAGTTCTCATTCAGATACGCAGTATTTT. The rearrangement joins TRBV12-3 or TRBV12-4 to TRBJ2-3; D unresolved. V lost 4 bases and J lost 4, with 6 bases in between. The CDR3 length is 12 residues.